Here is one T cell receptor (beta chain) with its context. What it binds is unknown. The sample originates from a study of T cell responses to AZD1222 COVID-19 vaccine. Clones were sequenced by immunoSEQ multiplex PCR, and TCRdb holds only the in-frame ones, with some missing. This table holds about 160,000 clones, 92% found once. The germline V and J ends were trimmed by 5 bases and 7 bases, with 12 bases remaining between them. Germline V CDR1 and CDR2: SGHTA, FQGTGA. The CDR3 is 13 amino acids. Study-level results: Baseline testing showed seropositivity in only 5 or 6 AZD1222 recipients.

The sequencing used peripheral blood, collected on day 0 of MenACWY control vaccination. This clonotype originated in an adult in good health. The chain is built from TRBV7-3 and TRBJ1-5, with D tentatively TRBD1 (6 bases). CDR3 sequence (DNA): TGTGCCAGCAGCCACGACAGGTTCCAGCCCCAGCATTTT. Translating gives CASSHDRFQPQHF.